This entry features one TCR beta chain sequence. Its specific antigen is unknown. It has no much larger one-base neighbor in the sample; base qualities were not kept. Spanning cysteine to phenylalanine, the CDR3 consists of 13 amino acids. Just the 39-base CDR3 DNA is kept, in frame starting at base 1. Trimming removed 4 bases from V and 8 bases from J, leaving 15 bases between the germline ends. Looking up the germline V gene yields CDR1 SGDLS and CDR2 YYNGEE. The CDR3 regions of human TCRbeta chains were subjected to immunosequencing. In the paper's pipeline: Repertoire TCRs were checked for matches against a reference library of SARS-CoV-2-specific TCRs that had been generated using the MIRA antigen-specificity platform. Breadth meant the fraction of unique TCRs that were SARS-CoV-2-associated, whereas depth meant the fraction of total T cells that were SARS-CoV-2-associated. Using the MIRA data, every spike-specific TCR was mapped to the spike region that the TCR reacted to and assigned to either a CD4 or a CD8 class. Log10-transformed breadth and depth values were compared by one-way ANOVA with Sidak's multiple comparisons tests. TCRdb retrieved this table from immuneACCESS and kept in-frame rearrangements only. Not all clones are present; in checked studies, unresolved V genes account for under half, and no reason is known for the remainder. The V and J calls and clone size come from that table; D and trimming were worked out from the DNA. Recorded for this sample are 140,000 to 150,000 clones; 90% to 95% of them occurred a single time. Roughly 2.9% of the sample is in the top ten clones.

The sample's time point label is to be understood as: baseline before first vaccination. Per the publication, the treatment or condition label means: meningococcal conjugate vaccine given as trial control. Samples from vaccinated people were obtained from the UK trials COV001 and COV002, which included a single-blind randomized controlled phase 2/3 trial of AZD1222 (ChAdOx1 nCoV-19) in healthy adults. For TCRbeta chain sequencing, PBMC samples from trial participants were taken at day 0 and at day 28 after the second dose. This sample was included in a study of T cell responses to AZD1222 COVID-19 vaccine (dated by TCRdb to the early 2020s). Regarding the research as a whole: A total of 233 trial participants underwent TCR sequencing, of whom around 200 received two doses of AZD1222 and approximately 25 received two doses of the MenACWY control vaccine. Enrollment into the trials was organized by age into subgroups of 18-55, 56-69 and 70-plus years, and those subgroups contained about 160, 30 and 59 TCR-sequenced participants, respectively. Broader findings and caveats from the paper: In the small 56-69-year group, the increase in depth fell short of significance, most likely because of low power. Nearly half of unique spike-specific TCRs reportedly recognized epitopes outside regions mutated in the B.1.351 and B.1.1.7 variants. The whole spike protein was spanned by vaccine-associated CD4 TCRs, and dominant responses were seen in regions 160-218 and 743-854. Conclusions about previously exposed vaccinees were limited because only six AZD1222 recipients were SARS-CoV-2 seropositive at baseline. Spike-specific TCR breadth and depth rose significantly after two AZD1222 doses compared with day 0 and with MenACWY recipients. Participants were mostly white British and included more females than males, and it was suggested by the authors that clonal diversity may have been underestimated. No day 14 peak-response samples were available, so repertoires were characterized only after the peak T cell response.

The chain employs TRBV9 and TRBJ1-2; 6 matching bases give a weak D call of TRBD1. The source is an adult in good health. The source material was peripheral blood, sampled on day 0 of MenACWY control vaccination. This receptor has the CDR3 CASSLKQGRGYTF. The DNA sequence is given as TGTGCCAGCAGCCTCAAACAGGGTCGCGGCTACACCTTC. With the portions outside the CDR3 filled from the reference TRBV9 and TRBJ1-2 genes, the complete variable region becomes DSGVTQTPKHLITATGQRVTLRCSPRSGDLSVYWYQQSLDQGLQFLIQYYNGEERAKGNILERFSAQQFPDLHSELNLSSLELGDSALYFCASSLKQGRGYTFGSGTRLTVV.